The 28 T cell receptor beta chains below all came from one sample that was sequenced in a study of shared clonotypes between healthy human individuals. The method was immunoSEQ multiplex PCR; TCRdb's version includes in-frame clones alone and lacks a portion of them. The sample has around 2.5 million clones; approximately 93% are singletons. Sequenced: naive CD4+ T cells from PBMCs. Subset specified: CD45RA+ positively selected. The receptors shown here come from a young man in good health. Some clones in this sample may be carry-over from other donors' samples.

Worth noting for this clone: The junction differs from germline at one of its ends, possibly a read error. This chain joins TRBV6-5 and TRBJ2-2, with D possibly being TRBD1 (6 bases). CDR3 length equals 13 residues. From germline, CDR1 is MNHEY and CDR2 SVGAGI. The CDR3 DNA reads TGTGCCAGCAATTACAGGGTGATCGGGGAGCTGTTTTTT. Its translation: CASNYRVIGELFF.

This chain uses TRBV7-2 with TRBJ2-5; 9 bases match TRBD2. CDR1 and CDR2 from the germline V gene are SGHTA and FQGNSA. Trimming took 1 base from V and 2 from J; bases not matched to a gene: 8. The CDR3 runs to 17 residues. Here the CDR3 DNA reads TGTGCCAGCAGCTTAGAGTCGACGACTAGCGGACAAGAGACCCAGTACTTC. Translating gives CASSLESTTSGQETQYF.

V usage is TRBV19 and J usage is TRBJ2-2; tentatively, D is TRBD1 (6 bases). CDR3 length: 16 residues. V was trimmed by 7 bases and J by 3 bases, leaving 18 bases between them. Germline-derived CDR1 and CDR2 are LNHDA and SQIVND (reference sequence). The CDR3 coding sequence is TGTGCCAGTACTTCAGTAAGGGGGTCGGACACCGGGGAGCTGTTTTTT. Its protein is CASTSVRGSDTGELFF.

The CDR3 loop reads CASSQDLWLGYEKLFF. DNA for the CDR3: TGTGCCAGCAGCCAAGATCTTTGGTTGGGGTATGAAAAACTGTTTTTT. V gene TRBV14 combines with J gene TRBJ1-4; D gene uncertain. Germline V gene lookup returns CDR1 SGHDN and CDR2 FVKESK. The germline V and J ends were trimmed by 0 bases and 6 bases, with 14 bases remaining between them. This CDR3 has 16 residues.

This chain joins TRBV4-2 and TRBJ1-1; 7 bases fit TRBD1. Germline V lookup: CDR1 LGHNA, CDR2 YNFKEQ. Trimming removed 8 bases from V and 0 bases from J; junction bases left unmatched: 3. This CDR3 has 13 residues. In nucleotides, the CDR3 is TGTGCCAGCGAGGGGGCTTTGAACACTGAAGCTTTCTTT. Amino acid sequence: CASEGALNTEAFF.

The chain has TRBV5-1 and TRBJ2-1; no clear D gene. Germline values: CDR1 SGHRS, CDR2 YFSETQ. Trimming removed 0 bases from V and 9 bases from J, with 7 bases in between. The CDR3 is 12 amino acids. The CDR3 DNA sequence: TGCGCCAGCAGCTTGGCAGGATCTGAGCAGTTCTTC. The encoded protein is CASSLAGSEQFF.

A single count supports this clone. This chain joins TRBV6-6 and TRBJ1-3; the D is unclear. Germline-derived CDR1 and CDR2 are MNHNY and SVGAGI (reference sequence). The CDR3 covers 14 residues. V lost 2 bases to trimming and J lost 1 base, with 6 bases between them. This CDR3 is CASSYRQSGNTIYF. As DNA, the CDR3 is TGTGCCAGCAGTTACAGGCAGTCTGGAAACACCATATATTTT.

V gene TRBV7-2 combines with J gene TRBJ2-1, with D perhaps TRBD2 (5 bases). The length of the CDR3 is 14 residues. Germline CDR1 reads SGHTA; CDR2 reads FQGNSA. V lost 7 bases to trimming and J lost 4 bases, with 14 bases between them. CDR3: CASTRAAAYNEQFF. In DNA form, the CDR3 reads TGTGCCAGCACCCGAGCGGCGGCATACAATGAGCAGTTCTTC.

The chain joins TRBV6-6 to TRBJ2-2; TRBD1 matches 9 bases. Germline V gives CDR1 MNHNY, CDR2 SVGAGI (reference sequence). With V trimmed by 5 bases and J by 4 bases, 8 bases remained unmatched. The CDR3 has 16 amino acids. This chain's CDR3 is CASSPRTGAPTGELFF. The CDR3 DNA reads as TGTGCCAGCAGTCCCCGGACAGGGGCTCCCACCGGGGAGCTGTTTTTT.

The chain is built from TRBV23-1 and TRBJ2-7, with D possibly being TRBD1 (5 bases). TRBV23-1 is recorded as an ORF, its role being uncertain. Trimming shortened V by 4 bases and J by 2 bases, and 12 bases separated the two germline ends. This CDR3 spans 14 amino acids. CDR3 sequence reads: CASSPPGAAYEQYF. CDR3 sequence (DNA): TGCGCCAGCAGTCCCCCTGGGGCAGCCTACGAGCAGTACTTC.

The chain recombines TRBV13 with TRBJ2-1; 9 nucleotides line up with TRBD1. Germline CDR1 is PRHDT and CDR2 is FYEKMQ (reference sequence). V trimming: 1 base; J trimming: 5 bases; junction bases outside the gene matches: 15. The CDR3 totals 19 residues. The CDR3 spells CASSLASSGTGFQNNEQFF. The CDR3 region has the DNA TGTGCCAGCAGCTTAGCGTCCTCCGGGACAGGGTTCCAAAACAATGAGCAGTTCTTC.

The count of this clone is one. This chain links TRBV7-8 with TRBJ1-1; D not resolved. Trimming stripped 1 base from V and 0 bases from J, with 6 bases between. This CDR3 region has 14 residues. Germline V gene sequence: CDR1 SGHVS, CDR2 FQNEAQ. In DNA, the CDR3 is TGTGCCAGCAGCTTAGGAGCTATGAACACTGAAGCTTTCTTT. Its protein is CASSLGAMNTEAFF.

Of note for this clone: This specimen includes other DNA sequences encoding the same CDR3. The chain uses TRBV7-9 and TRBJ1-4; 8 nucleotides line up with TRBD1. J was trimmed by 6 bases and V by 5 bases; bases with no gene match: 8. CDR1 and CDR2 (germline): SEHNR, FQNEAQ (reference sequence). This CDR3 has 15 residues. The CDR3 reads CASSPGQGGDEKLFF. The CDR3 bases are TGTGCCAGCAGCCCCGGACAGGGCGGGGATGAAAAACTGTTTTTT.

This clone turned up a few times. The V gene is TRBV6-5, the J gene TRBJ1-1; D ambiguous. In germline, CDR1 is MNHEY, CDR2 SVGAGI. The CDR3 has 15 residues. The ends were cut back, 0 bases at V and 0 bases at J, with 8 bases in the middle. The CDR3 loop reads CASSYSGSLNTEAFF. CDR3 coding DNA: TGTGCCAGCAGTTACTCTGGCAGCCTGAACACTGAAGCTTTCTTT.

The chain recombines TRBV5-6 with TRBJ2-5; 7 bases align to TRBD1. Looked up from germline, CDR1 is SGHDT and CDR2 is YYEEEE. CDR3 length: 16 residues. J lost 0 bases, V lost 4 bases, and 9 bases had no gene match. The CDR3 DNA is TGTGCCAGCAGCAGGTGGCAGGGGGTTAACCAAGAGACCCAGTACTTC. It translates to CASSRWQGVNQETQYF.

This clone has a single count. An end of the junction does not agree with germline; a read error may underlie this. The chain employs TRBV2 and TRBJ2-7, with 12 bases aligning to TRBD2. Germline V gene sequence: CDR1 SNHLY, CDR2 FYNNEI. The CDR3 loop spans 16 amino acids. The CDR3 nucleotides read TGTGCCAGCAGTGCCGCTCCGCCAGAGCTAGCGGGAGGGTTGGACTTC. It yields the protein CASSAAPPELAGGLDF.

The table lists this clone with a few counts. In DNA form, the CDR3 reads TGTGCCAGCGCAGGGGTGGCGAACACTGAAGCTTTCTTT. It specifies CASAGVANTEAFF. This chain joins TRBV28 and TRBJ1-1; D may be TRBD1 (6 bases). The germline V and J ends were trimmed by 8 bases and 1 base, with 11 bases remaining between them. There are 13 residues in the CDR3. Germline-derived CDR1 and CDR2 are MDHEN and SYDVKM.

This rearrangement joins TRBV18 to TRBJ2-1; 9 nucleotides align to TRBD2. Per germline, CDR1 KGHSH and CDR2 LQKENI. This CDR3 has 14 residues. V shed 3 bases and J 9 bases; nucleotides not matched to a gene: 6. In DNA form, the CDR3 reads TGTGCCAGCTCACCGTTAGCGGGAGACGGTGAGCAGTTCTTC. Amino acids: CASSPLAGDGEQFF.

V and J are TRBV5-3 and TRBJ1-1; D is perhaps TRBD1 (5 bases). TRBV5-3 is marked as an open reading frame, function uncertain. This CDR3 comprises 14 residues. V dropped 1 base and J dropped 4 bases, with 11 bases sitting between them. The CDR3 DNA follows: TGTGCCAGAAGCTTGATAGCAGGGTTCACTGAAGCTTTCTTT. Protein sequence: CARSLIAGFTEAFF.

CDR3 nucleotides: TGTGCCAGCAGCGTAGGGGTATTTAGGTTGAATGAGCAGTTCTTC. As protein: CASSVGVFRLNEQFF. The chain carries TRBV9 and TRBJ2-1; D is uncertain. V was shortened by 0 bases and J by 7 bases, with 14 bases between the two germline ends. Germline lookup yields CDR1 SGDLS and CDR2 YYNGEE. The CDR3 length is 15 residues.

This clone was found once. The chain joins TRBV6-4 to TRBJ1-1; 7 nucleotides agree with TRBD1. The CDR3 has 17 amino acids. Unmatched junction bases numbered 10, after V lost 2 bases and J lost 1 base. CDR1 MRHNA and CDR2 SNTAGT come from the germline V gene. In nucleotides, the CDR3 is TGTGCCAGCAGTGACCCTCGTAGGGGGCCAGAGAACACTGAAGCTTTCTTT. This sequence encodes CASSDPRRGPENTEAFF.

CDR3 sequence (DNA): TGCAGCGTTATCGGTCGGGCGGGAGTGAGCACAGATACGCAGTATTTT. This encodes CSVIGRAGVSTDTQYF. This chain uses TRBV29-1 with TRBJ2-3, with 7 nucleotides matching TRBD2. CDR1 and CDR2 (germline): SQVTM, ANQGSEA. J gave up 0 bases and V 5 bases, and 11 bases lay outside the gene matches. The CDR3 length is 16 residues.

This clone was counted a single time. A junction end diverges from the germline sequence, so it may reflect a read error. The V and J genes are TRBV4-3 and TRBJ2-7, with D uncertain. From germline, CDR1 is LGHNA and CDR2 YSLEER. The CDR3 spans 14 residues. As DNA, the CDR3 is TGCGCCAGCAGCCAAGAGAGTCTAGGCAGAAAAGCGTTCTTC. Residues: CASSQESLGRKAFF.

This chain joins TRBV11-2 and TRBJ2-7; D not certain. Germline values: CDR1 SGHAT, CDR2 FQNNGV. V was pared by 5 bases and J by 0 bases, with 20 bases between. This CDR3 region has 17 residues. In DNA, the CDR3 is TGTGCCAGCAGCGTCCCGACCCGGTGGCTTTACTCCTACGAGCAGTACTTC. It encodes CASSVPTRWLYSYEQYF. Full variable domain (outside the CDR3, taken from reference TRBV11-2 and TRBJ2-7): EAGVAQSPRYKIIEKRQSVAFWCNPISGHATLYWYQQILGQGPKLLIQFQNNGVVDDSQLPKDRFSAERLKGVDSTLKIQPAKLEDSAVYLCASSVPTRWLYSYEQYFGPGTRLTVT.

The J gene is TRBJ2-3, the V gene TRBV28, with TRBD2 identical over 11 bases. Germline CDR1 and CDR2: MDHEN and SYDVKM. V lost 5 bases, J lost 2 bases, and 6 bases stayed unmatched. The CDR3 spans 16 residues. CDR3 sequence: CASSARLAGHTDTQYF. CDR3 DNA: TGTGCCAGCAGTGCACGACTAGCGGGGCACACAGATACGCAGTATTTT.

The genes are TRBV29-1 and TRBJ2-1; D gene uncertain. The germline gives CDR1 SQVTM, CDR2 ANQGSEA. This CDR3 spans 14 amino acids. V was pared by 6 bases and J by 4 bases, with 16 bases between. In DNA, the CDR3 is TGCAGCGTCCTTGGAAGGGCAGAATACAATGAGCAGTTCTTC. It is translated as CSVLGRAEYNEQFF.

The rearrangement uses TRBV28 and TRBJ2-5; the D gene is possibly TRBD1 (5 bases). The germline gives CDR1 MDHEN, CDR2 SYDVKM. Trimming stripped 3 bases from V and 2 bases from J, with 13 bases between. This CDR3 has 15 amino acids. The CDR3 nucleotides are TGTGCCAGCAGTTTCGGATTGACAGTACAAGAGACCCAGTACTTC. Encoded protein: CASSFGLTVQETQYF.

On this clone itself: Without the conserved terminal phenylalanine or tryptophan, this CDR3 likely stems from a read error. Because the CDR3's place on the DNA is in doubt, the DNA is left out and the CDR3 is given as listed by TCRdb. The genes are TRBV12-1 and TRBJ2-7; the table's D gene call, TRBD1, was not cross checked with the DNA. TRBV12-1 is tagged as a pseudogene. The CDR3 is made up of 12 amino acids, end residues included. CDR3: CASSLCGQGVLS.